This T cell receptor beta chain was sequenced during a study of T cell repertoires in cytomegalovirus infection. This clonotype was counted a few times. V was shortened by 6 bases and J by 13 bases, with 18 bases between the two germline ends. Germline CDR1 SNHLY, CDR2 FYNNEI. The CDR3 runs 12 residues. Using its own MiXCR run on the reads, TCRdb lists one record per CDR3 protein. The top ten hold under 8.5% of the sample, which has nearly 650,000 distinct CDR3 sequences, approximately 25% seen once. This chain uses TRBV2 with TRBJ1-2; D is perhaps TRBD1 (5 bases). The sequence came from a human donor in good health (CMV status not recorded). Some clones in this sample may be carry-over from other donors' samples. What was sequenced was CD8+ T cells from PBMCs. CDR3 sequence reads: CASSELTQGSTF. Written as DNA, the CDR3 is TGTGCCAGCAGCGAGCTTACTCAGGGATCCACCTTC.